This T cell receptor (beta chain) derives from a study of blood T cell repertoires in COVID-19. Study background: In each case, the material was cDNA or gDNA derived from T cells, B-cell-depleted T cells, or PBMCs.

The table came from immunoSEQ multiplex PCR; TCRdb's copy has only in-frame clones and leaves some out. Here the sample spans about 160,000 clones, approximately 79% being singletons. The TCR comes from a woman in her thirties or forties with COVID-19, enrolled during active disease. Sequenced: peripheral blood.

CDR3 in DNA: TGTGCCACCTGGGACAGAGCCCCTTCTGGGGCCAACGTCCTGACTTTC. This codes for CATWDRAPSGANVLTF. The V gene is TRBV19, the J gene TRBJ2-6; 7 nucleotides line up with TRBD1. The length of the CDR3 is 16 residues. CDR1 is LNHDA, CDR2 SQIVND, per germline (reference sequence). J gave up 1 base and V 10 bases, and 10 bases lay outside the gene matches.